The T cell receptor (beta chain) described here comes from a study of blood T cell repertoires in COVID-19. Germline values: CDR1 SGHNT, CDR2 YYREEE (reference sequence). The CDR3 spans 15 residues. The ends were cut back, 5 bases at V and 2 bases at J, with 16 bases in the middle. Generated by immunoSEQ multiplex PCR, the TCRdb table keeps only in-frame clones and is missing some. The sample carries 87,000 or so clones, 80% to 85% recorded once. The clonotype was recovered from a woman of 80 years or more with active or convalescent COVID-19. The gene calls are TRBV5-4 and TRBJ1-1, with D possibly TRBD1 on 5 matching bases. The sequenced sample was peripheral blood. CDR3 sequence: CASRGGVASNTEAFF. CDR3 sequence (DNA): TGTGCCAGCAGGGGGGGGGTAGCCAGCAACACTGAAGCTTTCTTT.